This passage covers 28 T cell receptor beta chains from one sample sequenced in a study of T cell responses to AZD1222 COVID-19 vaccine. Sequencing was performed with immunoSEQ multiplex PCR; in TCRdb, only in-frame clones are kept and a portion is missing. The data show 98,000 or so clones, with roughly 90% seen just once and around 3.3% held by the top ten. Sequencing was performed on peripheral blood, taken on day 0 of MenACWY control vaccination. The receptors derive from an adult in good health.

This rearrangement joins TRBV5-1 to TRBJ2-7; 7 bases map to TRBD1. This CDR3 has 14 residues. Looked up from germline, CDR1 is SGHRS and CDR2 is YFSETQ. V lost 4 bases and J lost 1; bases outside the gene matches: 5. The CDR3 is CASSPGQYSYEQYF. In DNA form, the CDR3 reads TGCGCCAGCAGCCCGGGACAGTATTCCTACGAGCAGTACTTC.

The chain couples TRBV18 to TRBJ2-7; D not certain. The CDR3 covers 14 residues. Germline V gene sequence: CDR1 KGHSH, CDR2 LQKENI. The V end lost 3 bases, the J end lost 13 bases, and 22 bases lay between the germline ends. CDR3 bases: TGTGCCAGCTCACCGATCCGTTACCGGGTCCCATTTTACTTC. This translates into CASSPIRYRVPFYF. Variable domain in full (rest from reference TRBV18 and TRBJ2-7): NAGVMQNPRHLVRRRGQEARLRCSPMKGHSHVYWYRQLPEEGLKFMVYLQKENIIDESGMPKERFSAEFPKEGPSILRIQQVVRGDSAAYFCASSPIRYRVPFYFGPGTRLTVT.

J is TRBJ2-3 and V is TRBV6-5, with 7 bases identical to TRBD1. This CDR3 comprises 14 residues. The J segment lost 6 bases and the V segment lost 3 bases, leaving 6 bases of the junction unmatched. Germline assignment: CDR1 MNHEY and CDR2 SVGAGI. The CDR3 spells CASSYRQGPDTQYF. The DNA for the CDR3 is TGTGCCAGCAGTTATCGACAGGGCCCCGATACGCAGTATTTT.

The rearrangement uses TRBV18 and TRBJ2-1; 14 bases map to TRBD2. The CDR3 contains 15 residues. Germline CDR1 reads KGHSH; CDR2 reads LQKENI. The ends lost 3 bases at V and 9 bases at J; junction bases unmatched: 4. The chain's CDR3 is CASSPGLAGDPEQFF. The CDR3 nucleotides are TGTGCCAGCTCACCGGGACTAGCGGGGGACCCTGAGCAGTTCTTC.

V and J are TRBV2 and TRBJ1-1; TRBD1 might be the D (6 bases). The CDR3 is made up of 14 amino acids. The germline V gene encodes CDR1 SNHLY and CDR2 FYNNEI. Trimming pared 6 bases from V and 1 base from J, leaving 12 bases between. In nucleotides, the CDR3 is TGTGCCAGCAGGGAGGGACATTCGAACACTGAAGCTTTCTTT. Its protein product is CASREGHSNTEAFF.

V usage is TRBV28 and J usage is TRBJ1-1; D is undetermined. The V end lost 6 bases, the J end lost 5 bases, and 10 bases lay between the germline ends. This CDR3 region has 12 residues. Germline V gives CDR1 MDHEN, CDR2 SYDVKM. DNA for the CDR3: TGTGCCAGCAGCCCGGGGAGAACTGAAGCTTTCTTT. Translation gives CASSPGRTEAFF.

The chain couples TRBV7-3 to TRBJ1-1; TRBD1 is a possible D gene (6 bases). V dropped 2 bases and J dropped 8 bases, with 12 bases sitting between them. The germline gives CDR1 SGHTA, CDR2 FQGTGA. This CDR3 comprises 13 residues. The CDR3, as DNA: TGTGCCAGCAGCTTACAGGGGCAGGGGGAAGCTTTCTTT. Amino acids: CASSLQGQGEAFF.

V gene TRBV27 combines with J gene TRBJ1-2; D is uncertain. The CDR3 consists of 14 residues. Deletions cut 3 bases from V and 4 bases from J, with 12 bases between. Germline lookup yields CDR1 MNHEY and CDR2 SMNVEV (reference sequence). The CDR3, as DNA: TGTGCCAGCAGTTTCGGGGTTGGAGGCTATGGCTACACCTTC. It codes for CASSFGVGGYGYTF.

The chain couples TRBV2 to TRBJ2-4; D ambiguous. This CDR3 has 14 amino acids. The germline V gene encodes CDR1 SNHLY and CDR2 FYNNEI. The germline V and J ends were trimmed by 5 bases and 0 bases, with 8 bases remaining between them. The CDR3 DNA is TGTGCCAGCAGTACTCCGGTAGCCAAAAACATTCAGTACTTC. Its protein product is CASSTPVAKNIQYF.

This chain links TRBV6-1 with TRBJ1-2, with D unresolved. Trimming shortened V by 3 bases and J by 3 bases, and 8 bases separated the two germline ends. This CDR3 spans 13 amino acids. Per germline, CDR1 MNHNS and CDR2 SASEGT. The CDR3 reads CASSDVPYYGYTF. CDR3 coding DNA: TGTGCCAGCAGTGATGTGCCCTACTATGGCTACACCTTC.

The V gene is TRBV24-1, the J gene TRBJ2-7; D remains unclear. V was clipped by 4 bases and J by 3 bases, with 12 bases between them. The CDR3 contains 14 residues. From germline, CDR1 is KGHDR and CDR2 SFDVKD. DNA for the CDR3: TGTGCCACCAGTGAAAACAGCCGCGTCTACGAGCAGTACTTC. It specifies CATSENSRVYEQYF.

The rearrangement links TRBV6-5 to TRBJ1-1; 7 positions agree with TRBD1. Trimming removed 5 bases from V and 0 bases from J; junction bases left unmatched: 6. This CDR3 region has 15 residues. The germline gives CDR1 MNHEY, CDR2 SVGAGI. The CDR3 DNA sequence: TGTGCCAGCAGTCGGGGACAGACAATGAACACTGAAGCTTTCTTT. This gives the protein CASSRGQTMNTEAFF.

The chain employs TRBV6-5 and TRBJ1-1; the D is unclear. Trimming took off 7 bases at V and 1 base at J, with 10 bases between the two ends. The germline V gene encodes CDR1 MNHEY and CDR2 SVGAGI. CDR3 length equals 13 residues. Here the CDR3 DNA reads TGTGCCAGCACCCCTACTTCGAACACTGAAGCTTTCTTT. Translation: CASTPTSNTEAFF.

This clone was detected only a few times. This chain connects TRBV11-2 to TRBJ1-2, with a possible D match to TRBD1 (5 bases). The germline gives CDR1 SGHAT, CDR2 FQNNGV. CDR3 length: 13 residues. V gave up 2 bases and J gave up 5 bases, with 9 bases separating them. CDR3 DNA sequence: TGTGCCAGCAGCTTAACGCAGGGTTATGGCTACACCTTC. Translated: CASSLTQGYGYTF. The variable domain in full, with the rest retrieved from reference TRBV11-2 and TRBJ1-2, is EAGVAQSPRYKIIEKRQSVAFWCNPISGHATLYWYQQILGQGPKLLIQFQNNGVVDDSQLPKDRFSAERLKGVDSTLKIQPAKLEDSAVYLCASSLTQGYGYTFGSGTRLTVV.

This chain links TRBV15 with TRBJ2-7, with TRBD1 matching 10 bases. J gave up 1 base and V 3 bases, and 3 bases lay outside the gene matches. Per the germline V gene, CDR1 is LNHNV and CDR2 is YYDKDF (reference sequence). The CDR3 loop spans 15 amino acids. CDR3 coding DNA: TGTGCCACCAGCAGCCGGGACAGGGGATCCTACGAGCAGTACTTC. This sequence encodes CATSSRDRGSYEQYF.

The J gene is TRBJ1-1, the V gene TRBV5-6; 8 bases line up with TRBD1. The CDR3 spans 15 residues. In germline, CDR1 is SGHDT, CDR2 YYEEEE. The ends lost 1 base at V and 8 bases at J; junction bases unmatched: 10. For the CDR3, the DNA is TGTGCCAGCAGCTTGTTGGAACAGGGGGGACGCGAAGCTTTCTTT. This codes for CASSLLEQGGREAFF.

The genes are TRBV7-3 and TRBJ2-1, with D possibly matching TRBD2 (6 bases). Trimming cost V 1 base and J 5 bases, with 15 bases left between them. Per germline, CDR1 SGHTA and CDR2 FQGTGA. CDR3 size: 16 residues. The CDR3 is CASSLNRGRSDNEQFF. The CDR3 DNA is TGTGCCAGCAGCTTAAATCGGGGGAGGTCGGACAATGAGCAGTTCTTC.

V gene TRBV30 combines with J gene TRBJ1-1, with a tentative D call TRBD1 (6 bases). The CDR3 contains 13 residues. CDR1 is GTSNPN, CDR2 SVGIG, per germline (reference sequence). The V end lost 2 bases, the J end lost 12 bases, and 19 bases lay between the germline ends. For the CDR3, the DNA is TGTGCCTGGAGTCTGACAGGCCCGGGGGGAACTTTCTTT. The encoded protein is CAWSLTGPGGTFF.

The chain links TRBV5-1 to TRBJ1-1, with a possible D match to TRBD1 (5 bases). The CDR3 extends over 16 amino acids. Trimming shortened V by 4 bases and J by 6 bases, and 22 bases separated the two germline ends. Germline values: CDR1 SGHRS, CDR2 YFSETQ. The CDR3 spells CASSHRGQGSSAEAFF. In nucleotides, the CDR3 is TGCGCCAGCAGCCATCGGGGTCAGGGATCGTCGGCTGAAGCTTTCTTT.

This clone appeared once. The chain links TRBV30 to TRBJ2-3, with a tentative D call TRBD2 (7 bases). CDR3 length equals 15 residues. Germline CDR1 and CDR2: GTSNPN and SVGIG (reference sequence). V lost 2 bases to trimming and J lost 2 bases, with 14 bases between them. CDR3 nucleotides: TGTGCCTGGAGTATCCGAGGGGGGGACACAGATACGCAGTATTTT. Amino acid sequence: CAWSIRGGDTDTQYF.

The chain joins TRBV18 to TRBJ1-5; D perhaps matches TRBD1 (5 bases). Trimming removed 2 bases from V and 6 bases from J, with 5 bases in between. Germline-derived CDR1 and CDR2 are KGHSH and LQKENI. CDR3 length equals 12 residues. The CDR3 protein is CASSPGGQPQHF. Written as DNA, the CDR3 is TGTGCCAGCTCACCAGGGGGTCAGCCCCAGCATTTT. The full variable domain, completed using reference TRBV18 and TRBJ1-5, is NAGVMQNPRHLVRRRGQEARLRCSPMKGHSHVYWYRQLPEEGLKFMVYLQKENIIDESGMPKERFSAEFPKEGPSILRIQQVVRGDSAAYFCASSPGGQPQHFGDGTRLSIL.

This chain uses TRBV29-1 with TRBJ1-1; D is perhaps TRBD1 (6 bases). V lost 1 base and J 2 bases, leaving 14 bases between the germline ends. The V gene's germline CDR1 is SQVTM and CDR2 ANQGSEA. The CDR3 spans 15 residues. CDR3 DNA sequence: TGCAGCGTTGAAGTTTTACAGGGAAGCAACACTGAAGCTTTCTTT. Its protein is CSVEVLQGSNTEAFF. Supplemented by reference TRBV29-1 and TRBJ1-1, the full variable domain reads SAVISQKPSRDICQRGTSLTIQCQVDSQVTMMFWYRQQPGQSLTLIATANQGSEATYESGFVIDKFPISRPNLTFSTLTVSNMSPEDSSIYLCSVEVLQGSNTEAFFGQGTRLTVV.

The rearrangement uses TRBV7-2 and TRBJ1-1, with 7 bases aligning to TRBD1. J lost 2 bases, V lost 5 bases, and 8 bases had no gene match. This CDR3 spans 15 amino acids. Germline V lookup: CDR1 SGHTA, CDR2 FQGNSA. This CDR3 reads CASSPTGVLNTEAFF. CDR3 nucleotides: TGTGCCAGCAGCCCAACAGGGGTTCTAAACACTGAAGCTTTCTTT.

The chain combines TRBV18 with TRBJ2-3, with D unclear. From germline, CDR1 is KGHSH and CDR2 LQKENI. This CDR3 comprises 12 residues. Between the trimmed V and J ends, which lost 2 bases and 3 bases, there was a span of 3 bases. CDR3: CASSPGTDTQYF. The DNA of the CDR3 is TGTGCCAGCTCACCAGGGACAGATACGCAGTATTTT.

This clone was counted once. The chain employs TRBV19 and TRBJ2-3, with D perhaps TRBD2 (6 bases). V was trimmed by 5 bases and J by 3 bases, leaving 12 bases between them. The V gene's germline CDR1 is LNHDA and CDR2 SQIVND (reference sequence). The CDR3 is 14 residues long. This CDR3 is CASSPLGGTDTQYF. The CDR3 nucleotides are TGTGCCAGTAGTCCCCTCGGGGGAACAGATACGCAGTATTTT.

The chain is built from TRBV19 and TRBJ1-6, with 8 bases identical to TRBD1. The trim removed 3 bases at V and 5 bases at J, leaving 12 bases unmatched. The germline CDR1 and CDR2 sequences are LNHDA and SQIVND (reference sequence). The CDR3 has 18 residues. CDR3 in DNA: TGTGCCAGTAGTATCTTTGTTCCAGGGGGCGCCGATAATTCACCCCTCCACTTT. Residues: CASSIFVPGGADNSPLHF.

With regard to this clone: Different DNA sequences within this sample yield the same CDR3. The rearrangement joins TRBV6-5 to TRBJ1-1, with a weak D call TRBD1 (5 bases). Trimming removed 2 bases from V and 3 bases from J, with 7 bases in between. Germline CDR1 reads MNHEY; CDR2 reads SVGAGI. The CDR3 spans 13 residues. DNA of the CDR3: TGTGCCAGCAGTTACGGGGCAGACACTGAAGCTTTCTTT. This sequence encodes CASSYGADTEAFF.

On this clone: The junction shows a germline mismatch at one end, possibly a read error. The chain employs TRBV13 and TRBJ2-5; D may be TRBD2 (5 bases). This CDR3 is 13 amino acids long. Germline V gives CDR1 PRHDT, CDR2 FYEKMQ (reference sequence). The CDR3 DNA reads TGTGCCAGCAGCCCCGGACTGGAAGAGAACCAGTACTTC. Protein sequence: CASSPGLEENQYF. The full variable domain, its missing parts supplied by reference TRBV13 and TRBJ2-5, is AAGVIQSPRHLIKEKRETATLKCYPIPRHDTVYWYQQGPGQDPQFLISFYEKMQSDKGSIPDRFSAQQFSDYHSELNMSSLELGDSALYFCASSPGLEENQYFGPGTRLLVL.